Listed here are 29 T cell receptor beta chains from one sample, sequenced in a study of T cell responses to AZD1222 COVID-19 vaccine. Assay used: immunoSEQ multiplex PCR; TCRdb lists only in-frame clones, some missing. Here the sample spans around 94,000 clones, 85% being singletons. The sequenced sample was peripheral blood, obtained 28 days after the second AZD1222 dose. These receptors were obtained from an adult who received the AZD1222 COVID-19 vaccine.

This clone was seen many times. The rearrangement joins TRBV4-2 to TRBJ1-3, with 7 bases matching TRBD1. The V and J ends lost 4 bases and 2 bases, in that order; junction bases with no gene match: 2. CDR1 LGHNA and CDR2 YNFKEQ come from the germline V gene. This CDR3 contains 14 residues. The CDR3 nucleotides read TGTGCCAGCAGCCTAGACAGGGCTGGAAACACCATATATTTT. Protein: CASSLDRAGNTIYF.

The chain employs TRBV6-5 and TRBJ1-1, with TRBD1 matching 7 bases. The CDR3 sequence is 14 residues long. CDR1 and CDR2 (germline): MNHEY, SVGAGI. The V and J ends lost 6 bases and 1 base, in that order; junction bases with no gene match: 5. CDR3 nucleotide sequence: TGTGCCAGCAGCCGACAGGGAACGAACACTGAAGCTTTCTTT. Protein: CASSRQGTNTEAFF.

The CDR3 here is CASSQDGGLADTQYF. Here the CDR3 DNA reads TGTGCCAGCAGCCAAGATGGGGGACTAGCAGATACGCAGTATTTT. The chain carries TRBV3-1 (or the pseudogene TRBV3-2) and TRBJ2-3; 8 nucleotides agree with TRBD2. The CDR3 totals 15 residues. After removal of 0 bases from V and 4 bases from J, the junction contained 3 bases not matched to a gene. The germline V gene has CDR1 LGHDT and CDR2 YNNKEL (reference sequence).

The rearrangement links TRBV6-1 to TRBJ2-1, with D possibly TRBD1 on 6 matching bases. Trimming removed 3 bases at V and 7 bases at J, with 22 bases between. Germline CDR1 and CDR2: MNHNS and SASEGT. CDR3 size: 17 residues. This CDR3 is CASSDQSGQGTFNEQFF. The CDR3 bases are TGTGCCAGCAGTGACCAATCGGGACAAGGAACATTTAATGAGCAGTTCTTC.

The CDR3 nucleotides read TGTGCCAGCAGTTACAATAATAATGAGCAGTTCTTC. It codes for CASSYNNNEQFF. The chain carries TRBV6-5 and TRBJ2-1; D gene uncertain. V was clipped by 2 bases and J by 7 bases, with 6 bases between them. The germline CDR1 and CDR2 sequences are MNHEY and SVGAGI. This CDR3 region has 12 residues.

The rearrangement joins TRBV2 to TRBJ2-5, with 7 nucleotides matching TRBD1. Losses at the gene ends were 4 bases for V and 3 bases for J; bases not matched to a gene: 8. Germline CDR1 SNHLY, CDR2 FYNNEI. CDR3 size: 15 residues. The CDR3 spells CASSALTGLEETQYF. CDR3 bases: TGTGCCAGCAGTGCTTTGACAGGGTTGGAAGAGACCCAGTACTTC.

The gene calls are TRBV18 and TRBJ1-1, with 7 bases that match TRBD1. Germline CDR1 is KGHSH and CDR2 is LQKENI. V lost 2 bases and J lost 4; bases outside the gene matches: 7. CDR3 length: 15 residues. CDR3 DNA: TGTGCCAGCTCACCAACGGGAACAGGGGCCACTGAAGCTTTCTTT. Its protein product is CASSPTGTGATEAFF.

The gene calls are TRBV10-2 and TRBJ1-2; 7 bases are a match to TRBD1. Trimming cost V 6 bases and J 4 bases; bases outside gene matches: 5. Germline CDR1 reads WSHSY; CDR2 reads SAAADI. The CDR3 is made up of 13 amino acids. CDR3 bases: TGCGCCAGCAGCGCACAGGGGATCTATGGCTACACCTTC. This translates into CASSAQGIYGYTF.

The genes are TRBV2 and TRBJ2-1, with TRBD2 matching over 14 bases. This CDR3 has 18 amino acids. The germline gives CDR1 SNHLY, CDR2 FYNNEI. V lost 2 bases to trimming and J lost 0 bases; unmatched junction nucleotides: 3. This CDR3 reads CASSELGLAGASYNEQFF. CDR3 bases: TGTGCCAGCAGTGAATTGGGACTAGCGGGGGCCTCCTACAATGAGCAGTTCTTC.

This chain uses TRBV7-2 with TRBJ2-5, with a possible D match to TRBD2 (6 bases). Trimming cost V 2 bases and J 5 bases, with 15 bases left between them. The CDR3 covers 15 residues. Germline V gives CDR1 SGHTA, CDR2 FQGNSA. CDR3 protein: CASSLLDYQGETQYF. CDR3 coding DNA: TGTGCCAGCAGCTTATTGGACTACCAAGGGGAGACCCAGTACTTC.

This clone was counted between two and nine times. V gene TRBV2 combines with J gene TRBJ2-7; weak D call: TRBD1 (5 bases). Germline CDR1 SNHLY, CDR2 FYNNEI. V lost 3 bases, J lost 2 bases, and 14 bases lay in between. The CDR3 consists of 15 residues. CDR3 protein: CASSEGQVPTYEQYF. In nucleotides, the CDR3 is TGTGCCAGCAGTGAGGGGCAGGTCCCTACCTACGAGCAGTACTTC. Complete variable domain (other parts from reference TRBV2 and TRBJ2-7): EPEVTQTPSHQVTQMGQEVILRCVPISNHLYFYWYRQILGQKVEFLVSFYNNEISEKSEIFDDQFSVERPDGSNFTLKIRSTKLEDSAMYFCASSEGQVPTYEQYFGPGTRLTVT.

V and J are TRBV11-2 and TRBJ2-7, with D perhaps TRBD1 (6 bases). Per germline, CDR1 SGHAT and CDR2 FQNNGV. V shed 5 bases and J shed 4 bases, with 9 bases lying between them. CDR3 length equals 12 residues. The CDR3 DNA reads TGTGCCAGCAGCCGCCAGGGGTACGAGCAGTACTTC. Its translation: CASSRQGYEQYF.

The sample holds one count of this clone. The chain employs TRBV9 and TRBJ2-5, with TRBD1 as a possible D gene (5 bases). CDR1 and CDR2 from the germline V gene are SGDLS and YYNGEE. The CDR3 contains 15 residues. Trimming pared 4 bases from V and 2 bases from J, leaving 15 bases between. The CDR3 sequence is CASSPGLGAQETQYF. The CDR3 DNA is TGTGCCAGCAGCCCTGGTCTTGGGGCACAAGAGACCCAGTACTTC.

The gene calls are TRBV14 and TRBJ2-1; 9 nucleotides line up with TRBD2. V shed 3 bases, J shed 8 bases, and the junction held 8 bases outside the gene matches. This CDR3 is 15 amino acids long. Germline-derived CDR1 and CDR2 are SGHDN and FVKESK. CDR3 sequence: CASSHGLARGHEQFF. Here the CDR3 DNA reads TGTGCCAGCAGCCACGGACTAGCGCGGGGACATGAGCAGTTCTTC.

This chain connects TRBV5-4 to TRBJ2-4, with D maybe TRBD2 (6 bases). CDR3 length: 15 amino acids. The germline CDR1 and CDR2 sequences are SGHNT and YYREEE (reference sequence). The V and J ends lost 3 bases and 8 bases respectively, with 18 bases between them. The CDR3 nucleotides read TGTGCCAGCAGCTCCCCCGGAGGGTTGGCGGACATTCAGTACTTC. Its protein product is CASSSPGGLADIQYF.

The CDR3 spells CASSYGGGSYEQYF. The CDR3 DNA sequence: TGTGCCAGCAGTTACGGAGGGGGCTCCTACGAGCAGTACTTC. The J gene is TRBJ2-7, the V gene TRBV6-5; the D call may be TRBD1 or TRBD2 (6 bases each). There are 14 residues in the CDR3. The germline CDR1 and CDR2 sequences are MNHEY and SVGAGI. V lost 2 bases and J lost 0, with 8 bases in between.

The V call is TRBV5-1, the J call TRBJ2-5; no reliable D call. Germline lookup yields CDR1 SGHRS and CDR2 YFSETQ. Trimming shortened V by 6 bases and J by 2 bases, and 8 bases separated the two germline ends. The CDR3 length is 12 residues. In nucleotides, the CDR3 is TGCGCCAGCAAGGACGGGCAAGAGACCCAGTACTTC. This gives the protein CASKDGQETQYF. Combining the CDR3 with reference TRBV5-1 and TRBJ2-5 gives the whole variable domain KAGVTQTPRYLIKTRGQQVTLSCSPISGHRSVSWYQQTPGQGLQFLFEYFSETQRNKGNFPGRFSGRQFSNSRSEMNVSTLELGDSALYLCASKDGQETQYFGPGTRLLVL.

V usage is TRBV7-6 and J usage is TRBJ2-1; no clear D. This CDR3 is 15 amino acids long. Looked up from germline, CDR1 is SGHVS and CDR2 is FNYEAQ. The V gene lost 5 bases and the J gene lost 5 bases, with 16 bases spanning the gap. DNA of the CDR3: TGTGCCAGCAGCCCTTCAAGGGCTCCGAACAATGAGCAGTTCTTC. It codes for CASSPSRAPNNEQFF.

The V and J genes are TRBV7-9 and TRBJ2-7, with D maybe TRBD2 (6 bases). This CDR3 contains 11 residues. The germline CDR1 and CDR2 sequences are SEHNR and FQNEAQ (reference sequence). Trimming took off 8 bases at V and 4 bases at J, with 9 bases between the two ends. CDR3 DNA sequence: TGTGCCAGCGGGGAGGAGTACGAGCAGTACTTC. Translating it yields CASGEEYEQYF.

The V and J genes are TRBV3-1 (or the pseudogene TRBV3-2) and TRBJ1-5; D unresolved. Germline CDR1 and CDR2: LGHDT and YNNKEL (reference sequence). Trimming left V 2 bases short and J 4 bases short, with 3 bases between. This CDR3 has 12 residues. The CDR3 here is CASSQRNQPQHF. The CDR3, as DNA: TGTGCCAGCAGCCAACGAAATCAGCCCCAGCATTTT.

The rearrangement joins TRBV27 to TRBJ2-4; D uncertain. This CDR3 region has 16 residues. The germline V gene encodes CDR1 MNHEY and CDR2 SMNVEV (reference sequence). Trimming stripped 2 bases from V and 0 bases from J, with 11 bases between. The chain's CDR3 is CASSLRFGLAKNIQYF. The CDR3 DNA reads TGTGCCAGCAGTTTAAGATTTGGGTTAGCCAAAAACATTCAGTACTTC.

The chain uses TRBV19 and TRBJ2-5; TRBD2 matches 11 bases. Per germline, CDR1 LNHDA and CDR2 SQIVND (reference sequence). Trimming cost V 10 bases and J 7 bases; bases outside gene matches: 11. The CDR3 is 14 residues long. The DNA of the CDR3 is TGTGCCACCTCACTAGCGGGAGTCTGGGGGACCCAGTACTTC. This gives the protein CATSLAGVWGTQYF.

DNA for the CDR3: TGCGCCAGCAGCCAAGATCTAACACAGATCCTCTATGGCTACACCTTC. As protein: CASSQDLTQILYGYTF. The chain has TRBV4-1 and TRBJ1-2; D call uncertain. Germline CDR1 is MGHRA and CDR2 is YSYEKL. The CDR3 has 16 residues. V lost 0 bases, J lost 4 bases, and 15 bases lay in between.

This clone was seen just once. The rearrangement uses TRBV4-2 and TRBJ2-6; unclear D gene. Germline loops: CDR1 LGHNA, CDR2 YNFKEQ. V was pared by 0 bases and J by 0 bases, with 6 bases between. This CDR3 has 16 residues. The CDR3 DNA sequence: TGTGCCAGCAGCCAAGACCCGAACTCTGGGGCCAACGTCCTGACTTTC. This encodes CASSQDPNSGANVLTF.

V gene TRBV28 combines with J gene TRBJ2-1; D might be TRBD1 (5 bases). Germline lookup yields CDR1 MDHEN and CDR2 SYDVKM. CDR3 size: 15 residues. V lost 5 bases and J lost 5, with 16 bases in between. CDR3 sequence: CASSPQGRMDNEQFF. Written as DNA, the CDR3 is TGTGCCAGCAGTCCCCAGGGTAGGATGGACAATGAGCAGTTCTTC.

V usage is TRBV5-1 and J usage is TRBJ2-7; 8 bases line up with TRBD2. V lost 3 bases and J lost 3; bases outside the gene matches: 8. Germline V gene lookup returns CDR1 SGHRS and CDR2 YFSETQ. The CDR3 is 15 amino acids. CDR3 in DNA: TGCGCCAGCAGCTCGGGGGGACTAGTCGTCTACGAGCAGTACTTC. Translating it yields CASSSGGLVVYEQYF. The full variable domain, in which reference TRBV5-1 and TRBJ2-7 provide the parts outside the CDR3, is KAGVTQTPRYLIKTRGQQVTLSCSPISGHRSVSWYQQTPGQGLQFLFEYFSETQRNKGNFPGRFSGRQFSNSRSEMNVSTLELGDSALYLCASSSGGLVVYEQYFGPGTRLTVT.

This clone was seen a few times. The chain couples TRBV18 to TRBJ2-1; 12 nucleotides match TRBD2. Trimming at V came to 0 bases and at J to 6 bases, leaving 15 bases not matched to a gene. The germline V gene has CDR1 KGHSH and CDR2 LQKENI. This CDR3 region has 20 residues. CDR3 amino acids: CASSPPRLAGVSRGSNEQFF. The CDR3 DNA is TGTGCCAGCTCACCACCGAGACTAGCGGGAGTGTCCAGGGGGAGCAATGAGCAGTTCTTC. Full variable domain (rest looked up from reference TRBV18 and TRBJ2-1): NAGVMQNPRHLVRRRGQEARLRCSPMKGHSHVYWYRQLPEEGLKFMVYLQKENIIDESGMPKERFSAEFPKEGPSILRIQQVVRGDSAAYFCASSPPRLAGVSRGSNEQFFGPGTRLTVL.

The chain recombines TRBV6-5 with TRBJ2-3, with no clear D. The CDR3 is 13 amino acids. Trimming pared 6 bases from V and 2 bases from J, leaving 9 bases between. Germline CDR1 and CDR2: MNHEY and SVGAGI. CDR3 residues: CASSRIVTDTQYF. CDR3 nucleotide sequence: TGTGCCAGCAGCAGGATCGTCACAGATACGCAGTATTTT.

This chain joins TRBV7-8 and TRBJ1-1; 10 positions agree with TRBD1. CDR1 is SGHVS, CDR2 FQNEAQ, per germline. CDR3 length: 13 residues. The V segment lost 5 bases and the J segment 8 bases; nucleotides outside the gene matches: 5. CDR3 loop: CASSLDRGAEAFF. CDR3 in DNA: TGTGCCAGCAGCCTGGACAGGGGGGCCGAAGCTTTCTTT.